This TCR beta chain was recovered during a study of T cell clonotyping in hematopoietic cell transplantation. The overall study: Recipients were bled about 28 days pretransplant and at posttransplant days 30, 100, 180. The study, taken as a whole, reports: CD4 and CD8 repertoire contributions could not be separated without sorting. Recipient TCR diversity dropped after transplant; expanded clonotypes rose from day 30 to 180.

Libraries were prepared by immunoSEQ multiplex PCR; TCRdb keeps only in-frame clonotypes and omits some of them. The table records around 14,000 clones, about 60% of them present only once. Points on this clone: The antigen remains undetermined.

CDR1 and CDR2 (germline): GTSNPN, SVGIG (reference sequence). The ends were cut back, 4 bases at V and 0 bases at J, with 12 bases in the middle. There are 15 residues in the CDR3. The chain carries TRBV30 and TRBJ1-4; no firm D call. Sequenced material: PBMCs. The clonotype originates from a human donor who either received an allogeneic hematopoietic cell transplant for a myeloid malignancy or was a related donor (not recorded which). Some clones in this sample may be carry-over from other donors' samples. The CDR3 sequence: CAWKSAETTNEKLFF. CDR3 DNA: TGTGCCTGGAAATCCGCGGAGACAACTAATGAAAAACTGTTTTTT.